One and the same sample provided the 2 T cell receptor beta chains below, sequenced in a study of Graves' ophthalmopathy and Graves' hyperthyroidism. Amplified TCR beta CDR3 regions were obtained using RNA transcripts as template. The workflow started with a first-round RT-PCR run with HTBI primers and then moved on to a second-round multiplex PCR. In TCRdb, the multiplex PCR reads were re-called with MiXCR into one record per CDR3 protein. The profile shows 600,000 to 650,000 distinct CDR3 sequences, 20% to 25% of them singletons. The sequenced sample was peripheral blood. These receptors were collected from a young woman with stable Graves' hyperthyroidism. Some clones in this sample may be carry-over from other donors' samples.

This clonotype was detected many times. This chain uses TRBV6-1 with TRBJ2-5; D is uncertain. Germline V gene sequence: CDR1 MNHNS, CDR2 SASEGT. The CDR3 has 14 residues. Trimming removed 6 bases from V and 0 bases from J, with 11 bases in between. In DNA form, the CDR3 reads TGTGCCAGCAGCCTAACAGCGAACCAAGAGACCCAGTACTTC. This encodes CASSLTANQETQYF.

This clonotype was counted ten times or more. The V gene is TRBV12-3 or TRBV12-4, the J gene TRBJ2-2, with 9 bases aligning to TRBD2. The J segment lost 7 bases and the V segment lost 3 bases, leaving 6 bases of the junction unmatched. This CDR3 is 15 amino acids long. The CDR3 DNA reads as TGTGCCAGCAGTTTTAGCGGGAGACAAAACGGGGAGCTGTTTTTT. Its translation is CASSFSGRQNGELFF.